This paragraph reports one TCR beta chain. Its antigen is still unknown. Sequencing was performed with immunoSEQ multiplex PCR; in TCRdb, only in-frame clones are kept and a portion is missing. The repertoire consists of about 140,000 clones, with more than 85% occurring once and the leading ten covering 2.8%. The data originate from a study of T cell responses to AZD1222 COVID-19 vaccine. Broader study findings: Donors were chiefly white British, with a greater number of females, and clonal diversity was perhaps underestimated.

Sequencing was performed on peripheral blood, taken on day 0 of AZD1222 vaccination. The receptor was isolated from an adult in good health.

The CDR3 protein is CASRPFPGTDNYGYTF. The DNA for the CDR3 is TGCGCCAGCAGACCCTTCCCCGGGACAGATAACTATGGCTACACCTTC. The genes are TRBV5-1 and TRBJ1-2; 7 nucleotides align to TRBD1. This CDR3 spans 16 amino acids. Germline CDR1 is SGHRS and CDR2 is YFSETQ. With V trimmed by 5 bases and J by 1 base, 11 bases remained unmatched.